These 15 T cell receptor beta chains were sequenced from one sample in a study of blood T cells in healthy people across ages. PCR was performed a second time for roughly 7 to 11 cycles using a sample-barcoded 5' primer and a J-beta primer mix. TCRdb analysed the 5' RACE reads with MiXCR anew, one entry per CDR3 protein. The sample has under 1,000,000 distinct CDR3 sequences, about 47% seen once. Material for sequencing was blood. The receptors come from a man of 80 years or more in good health.

The genes are TRBV10-3 and TRBJ2-1, with 14 bases that match TRBD2. The V segment lost 0 bases and the J segment 10 bases; nucleotides outside the gene matches: 5. This CDR3 has 16 amino acids. Germline CDR1 and CDR2: ENHRY and SYGVKD. The CDR3 nucleotides are TGTGCCATCAGTGAGTCCGGGACTAGCGGGAGCAGCGAGCAGTTCTTC. Encoded protein: CAISESGTSGSSEQFF.

J is TRBJ2-7 and V is TRBV6-2 or TRBV6-3; TRBD2 matches 7 bases. Germline values: CDR1 MNHEY, CDR2 SVGEGT. After removal of 2 bases from V and 4 bases from J, the junction contained 5 bases not matched to a gene. CDR3 length: 14 residues. The CDR3 region has the DNA TGTGCCAGCAGTTACGTCGGGAGGTGGTACGAGCAGTACTTC. It encodes CASSYVGRWYEQYF.

The chain carries TRBV13 and TRBJ2-4; possible D gene TRBD1, 5 bases. Judging by the DNA end, TRBJ2-5 fits better; the J call may be wrong. CDR1 and CDR2 (germline): PRHDT, FYEKMQ (reference sequence). The CDR3 consists of 14 residues. The CDR3: CASSLKGNGETQYF. The CDR3 nucleotides are TGTGCCAGCAGCTTAAAGGGGAACGGCGAGACCCAGTACTTC.

The rearrangement links TRBV5-1 to TRBJ1-3, with 8 bases lining up with TRBD1. The CDR3 sequence is 18 residues long. Germline loops: CDR1 SGHRS, CDR2 YFSETQ. J lost 1 base, V lost 4 bases, and 13 bases had no gene match. For the CDR3, the DNA is TGCGCCAGCAGCGACACGGACAGGGTGAATTTATCTGGAAACACCATATATTTT. It encodes CASSDTDRVNLSGNTIYF. The full variable domain, completed using reference TRBV5-1 and TRBJ1-3, is KAGVTQTPRYLIKTRGQQVTLSCSPISGHRSVSWYQQTPGQGLQFLFEYFSETQRNKGNFPGRFSGRQFSNSRSEMNVSTLELGDSALYLCASSDTDRVNLSGNTIYFGEGSWLTVV.

The rearrangement links TRBV4-2 to TRBJ2-5; no reliable D call. Germline V gives CDR1 LGHNA, CDR2 YNFKEQ. V shed 0 bases and J shed 7 bases, with 6 bases lying between them. The CDR3 is 12 residues long. CDR3: CASSQEVGTQYF. CDR3 DNA sequence: TGTGCCAGCAGCCAAGAGGTGGGGACCCAGTACTTC.

The chain links TRBV4-2 to TRBJ1-4, with D possibly TRBD1 on 5 matching bases. V was pared by 4 bases and J by 0 bases, with 9 bases between. The CDR3 contains 15 residues. Germline V gives CDR1 LGHNA, CDR2 YNFKEQ. CDR3 nucleotide sequence: TGTGCCAGCAGCCTAAAGGGACCAACTAATGAAAAACTGTTTTTT. Translation: CASSLKGPTNEKLFF.

The chain carries TRBV6-5 and TRBJ1-2; D might be TRBD1 (6 bases). Germline CDR1 reads MNHEY; CDR2 reads SVGAGI. V lost 8 bases to trimming and J lost 0 bases, with 16 bases between them. This CDR3 contains 15 residues. The CDR3 nucleotides are TGTGCCAGCGGAACACCGGGACAATCTAACTATGGCTACACCTTC. The encoded protein is CASGTPGQSNYGYTF.

The rearrangement links TRBV5-1 to TRBJ2-3; D is undetermined. Trimming removed 1 base from V and 2 bases from J, with 14 bases in between. Germline CDR1 and CDR2: SGHRS and YFSETQ. This CDR3 contains 16 residues. CDR3 loop: CASSLLGVGITDTQYF. As DNA, the CDR3 is TGCGCCAGCAGCTTGTTGGGCGTAGGGATCACAGATACGCAGTATTTT.

The J gene is TRBJ2-4, the V gene TRBV5-1; D is ambiguous. Germline loops: CDR1 SGHRS, CDR2 YFSETQ. V was pared by 4 bases and J by 0 bases, with 8 bases between. CDR3 length: 14 residues. The chain's CDR3 is CASSPRTAKNIQYF. The CDR3 bases are TGCGCCAGCAGCCCCCGGACAGCCAAAAACATTCAGTACTTC.

This clonotype was detected ten times or more. A junction boundary mismatches the germline segment, possibly from a read error. This chain connects TRBV5-1 to TRBJ2-1; possible D gene TRBD1, 6 bases. In germline, CDR1 is SGHRS, CDR2 YFSETQ. The CDR3 extends over 13 amino acids. The CDR3 here is CASSRDTYNEQFF. In DNA, the CDR3 is TGTGCCAGCAGTAGGGACACGTACAATGAGCAGTTCTTC.

The chain combines TRBV20-1 with TRBJ1-1, with D perhaps TRBD1 (5 bases). Trimming left V 0 bases short and J 1 base short, with 12 bases between. This CDR3 comprises 15 residues. Germline V gene data show CDR1 as DFQATT and CDR2 as SNEGSKA (reference sequence). In DNA form, the CDR3 reads TGCAGTGCTAGAGACCCGGGACGTCCGAACACTGAAGCTTTCTTT. It codes for CSARDPGRPNTEAFF.

The chain employs TRBV7-2 and TRBJ2-7; TRBD2 matches 11 bases. There are 15 residues in the CDR3. V trimming: 4 bases; J trimming: 2 bases; junction bases outside the gene matches: 4. Germline V gene sequence: CDR1 SGHTA, CDR2 FQGNSA. The CDR3 reads CTSSSTSGMTYEQYF. As DNA, the CDR3 is TGTACCAGCAGCTCGACTAGCGGGATGACCTACGAGCAGTACTTC.

This sequence joins TRBV7-6 and TRBJ2-1, with 12 bases aligning to TRBD2. Trimming cost V 5 bases and J 12 bases; bases outside gene matches: 8. Germline CDR1 reads SGHVS; CDR2 reads FNYEAQ. The CDR3 has 14 amino acids. The CDR3 coding sequence is TGTGCCAGCAGCCCGTCGACTAGCGGGAGAGGGCAGTTCTTC. Its protein is CASSPSTSGRGQFF. The entire variable domain, with the rest obtained from reference TRBV7-6 and TRBJ2-1, is as follows: GAGVSQSPRYKVTKRGQDVALRCDPISGHVSLYWYRQALGQGPEFLTYFNYEAQQDKSGLPNDRFSAERPEGSISTLTIQRTEQRDSAMYRCASSPSTSGRGQFFGPGTRLTVL.

The table lists this clonotype with a count of one. The V call is TRBV20-1, the J call TRBJ2-1, with D perhaps TRBD2 (6 bases). Trimming left V 6 bases short and J 4 bases short, with 19 bases between. The CDR3 has 15 amino acids. Germline V gene data show CDR1 as DFQATT and CDR2 as SNEGSKA (reference sequence). The CDR3 loop reads CSASHRDLTYNEQFF. The DNA for the CDR3 is TGCAGTGCCTCCCACCGGGACTTGACGTACAATGAGCAGTTCTTC.

This clonotype was counted ten times or more. The chain recombines TRBV14 with TRBJ2-1; TRBD2 matches at 10 bases. The CDR3 is 15 residues long. Germline CDR1 is SGHDN and CDR2 is FVKESK. V lost 4 bases to trimming and J lost 2 bases; unmatched junction nucleotides: 2. In DNA form, the CDR3 reads TGTGCCAGCAGCCCGCTAGCGGGAGCCTACAATGAGCAGTTCTTC. As protein: CASSPLAGAYNEQFF.